The rows below give T cell receptor beta chains drawn from one sample of a study of T cell repertoires in cytomegalovirus infection. TCRdb used MiXCR to reprocess the reads, holding one entry per CDR3 protein. Altogether just over 450,000 distinct CDR3 sequences are present, about 42% being singletons, with the ten largest covering about 45%. These TCRs' antigens remain unknown. The material was cultured PBMCs, obtained from culture after CMV antigen stimulation. The origin of the receptors is a human donor in good health (CMV status not recorded). Some clones in this sample may be carry-over from other donors' samples. CDR3s include the opening cysteine and the closing phenylalanine or tryptophan. A D gene is named only where the DNA matches it firmly.

d_gene: NA; v_gene: TRBV12-3/TRBV12-4; CDR3aa: CASRGTGRLNYGYTF
d_gene: TRBD2; v_gene: TRBV12-3/TRBV12-4; CDR3aa: CASPSGGVDEQFF
d_gene: NA; v_gene: TRBV11-2; CDR3aa: CATTSRPSTDTQYF
d_gene: NA; v_gene: TRBV7-2; CDR3aa: CASRSSPGYTF
d_gene: NA; v_gene: TRBV20-1; CDR3aa: CSAYLSGPNEQFF
d_gene: NA; v_gene: TRBV7-8; CDR3aa: CASSSRPGGYEQYF
d_gene: TRBD2; v_gene: TRBV20-1; CDR3aa: CSARDVWTSTGGTQYF
d_gene: NA; v_gene: TRBV2; CDR3aa: CASSEALEDTQYF
d_gene: TRBD2; v_gene: TRBV2; CDR3aa: CASGTSGGLSSYEQYF
d_gene: TRBD2; v_gene: TRBV20-1; CDR3aa: CSARGGLAGVKDTQYF
d_gene: NA; v_gene: TRBV6-1; CDR3aa: CASTQGIRETQYF
d_gene: NA; v_gene: TRBV7-8; CDR3aa: CASSLRGNGEQFF
d_gene: NA; v_gene: TRBV20-1; CDR3aa: CSAIAGSRQETQYF
d_gene: NA; v_gene: TRBV10-3; CDR3aa: CASLRGVRGTDTQYF
d_gene: TRBD1; v_gene: TRBV6-2/TRBV6-3; CDR3aa: CASSYFQGGNTEAFF
d_gene: NA; v_gene: TRBV2; CDR3aa: CASSEAFQRETQYF
d_gene: NA; v_gene: TRBV20-1; CDR3aa: CSALRGAVYNEQFF
d_gene: NA; v_gene: TRBV6-6; CDR3aa: CASSYAGTPFGELFF
d_gene: NA; v_gene: TRBV7-2; CDR3aa: CASSLSRESREQYF
d_gene: NA; v_gene: TRBV15; CDR3aa: CATSRGSLAGNQPQHF
d_gene: NA; v_gene: TRBV27; CDR3aa: CASSPSWGGVHEQYF
d_gene: NA; v_gene: TRBV10-3; CDR3aa: CAISEDRRGRETQYF
d_gene: NA; v_gene: TRBV7-2; CDR3aa: CASSFRRGPETQYF
d_gene: TRBD1; v_gene: TRBV6-2/TRBV6-3; CDR3aa: CASRPGQGRSDTQYF
d_gene: NA; v_gene: TRBV5-3; CDR3aa: CASSLGPSQNSYNEQFF
d_gene: TRBD1; v_gene: TRBV7-2; CDR3aa: CASSLRAGGVDEQYF
d_gene: NA; v_gene: TRBV12-3/TRBV12-4; CDR3aa: CASRRDGPNQPQHF
d_gene: NA; v_gene: TRBV12-3/TRBV12-4; CDR3aa: CASSFGTGGYGYTF
d_gene: NA; v_gene: TRBV6-6; CDR3aa: CASSYSGTEETQYF
d_gene: NA; v_gene: TRBV7-2; CDR3aa: CASSPPRGSSTDTQYF
d_gene: NA; v_gene: TRBV5-4; CDR3aa: CASSLEADTEAFF
d_gene: NA; v_gene: TRBV7-9; CDR3aa: CASSQQNSMYNEQFF
d_gene: TRBD1; v_gene: TRBV20-1; CDR3aa: CSAGTADNSPLHF
d_gene: NA; v_gene: TRBV23-1; CDR3aa: CASSRAGYSYNSPLHF
d_gene: TRBD1; v_gene: TRBV5-4; CDR3aa: CASSPAEGGGNGYTF
d_gene: TRBD2; v_gene: TRBV12-3/TRBV12-4; CDR3aa: CASRPLGGGTYNEQFF
d_gene: TRBD1; v_gene: TRBV7-6; CDR3aa: CASSSEPGGWYGYTF
d_gene: TRBD2; v_gene: TRBV2; CDR3aa: CASSESPWSGRADEQFF
d_gene: NA; v_gene: TRBV7-9; CDR3aa: CASSLLRVSTDTQYF
d_gene: TRBD2; v_gene: TRBV6-1; CDR3aa: CASSASGGWDTQYF
d_gene: NA; v_gene: TRBV12-3/TRBV12-4; CDR3aa: CASSNALGTEAFF
d_gene: NA; v_gene: TRBV2; CDR3aa: CASSGRRTNQPQHF
d_gene: NA; v_gene: TRBV28; CDR3aa: CASSLPGVGTTEAFF
d_gene: TRBD1; v_gene: TRBV4-1; CDR3aa: CASSPGTGVGRYTF
d_gene: NA; v_gene: TRBV19; CDR3aa: CASSIAVTSTDTQYF
d_gene: NA; v_gene: TRBV6-1; CDR3aa: CASSGQTDQPQHF
d_gene: NA; v_gene: TRBV7-9; CDR3aa: CASSPRRSTDTQYF
d_gene: TRBD2; v_gene: TRBV6-5; CDR3aa: CASSSGTSGRSRYF
d_gene: NA; v_gene: TRBV9; CDR3aa: CASSPLADTQYF
d_gene: NA; v_gene: TRBV5-6; CDR3aa: CASSIFDSRSYEQYF
d_gene: TRBD1; v_gene: TRBV20-1; CDR3aa: CSALPIPGQGGNEQFF
d_gene: NA; v_gene: TRBV2; CDR3aa: CASKGSDTQYF
d_gene: NA; v_gene: TRBV18; CDR3aa: CASSPPGMTGNTIYF
d_gene: TRBD2; v_gene: TRBV7-2; CDR3aa: CASSPSGRAENEQFF
d_gene: TRBD2; v_gene: TRBV6-1; CDR3aa: CASSDGLAGRNEQFF